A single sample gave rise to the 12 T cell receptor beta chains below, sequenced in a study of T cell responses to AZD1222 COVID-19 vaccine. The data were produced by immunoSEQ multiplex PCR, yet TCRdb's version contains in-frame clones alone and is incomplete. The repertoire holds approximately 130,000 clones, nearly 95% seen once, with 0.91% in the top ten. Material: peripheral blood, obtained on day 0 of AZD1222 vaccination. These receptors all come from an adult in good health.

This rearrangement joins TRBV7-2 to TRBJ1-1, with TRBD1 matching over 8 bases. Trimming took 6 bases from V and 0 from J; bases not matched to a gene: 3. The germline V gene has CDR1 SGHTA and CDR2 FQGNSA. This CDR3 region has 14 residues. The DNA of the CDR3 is TGTGCCAGCAGTAAACAGGGGGTGAACACTGAAGCTTTCTTT. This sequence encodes CASSKQGVNTEAFF.

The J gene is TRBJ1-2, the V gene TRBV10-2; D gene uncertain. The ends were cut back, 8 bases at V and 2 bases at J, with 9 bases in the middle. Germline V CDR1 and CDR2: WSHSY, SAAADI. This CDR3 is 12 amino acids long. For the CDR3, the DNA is TGCGCCAGCCGGACCTCGAACTATGGCTACACCTTC. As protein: CASRTSNYGYTF.

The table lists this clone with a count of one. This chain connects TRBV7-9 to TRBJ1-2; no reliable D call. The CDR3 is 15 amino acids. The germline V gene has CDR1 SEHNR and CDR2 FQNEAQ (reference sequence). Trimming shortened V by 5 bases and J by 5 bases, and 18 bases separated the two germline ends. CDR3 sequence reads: CASSPNRGSGYGYTF. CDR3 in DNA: TGTGCCAGCAGCCCCAACCGTGGTAGCGGATATGGCTACACCTTC.

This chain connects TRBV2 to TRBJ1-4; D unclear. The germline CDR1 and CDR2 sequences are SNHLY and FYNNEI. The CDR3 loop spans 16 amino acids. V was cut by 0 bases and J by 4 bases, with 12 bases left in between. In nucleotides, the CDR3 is TGTGCCAGCAGTGAAGCCTGGACGGAGCTTAATGAAAAACTGTTTTTT. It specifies CASSEAWTELNEKLFF.

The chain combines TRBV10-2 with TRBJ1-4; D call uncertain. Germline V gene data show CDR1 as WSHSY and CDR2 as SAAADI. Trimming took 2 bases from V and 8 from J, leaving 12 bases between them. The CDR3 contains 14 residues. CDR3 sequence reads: CASSERRVGEKLFF. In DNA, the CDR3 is TGCGCCAGCAGTGAGAGGAGGGTGGGGGAAAAACTGTTTTTT.

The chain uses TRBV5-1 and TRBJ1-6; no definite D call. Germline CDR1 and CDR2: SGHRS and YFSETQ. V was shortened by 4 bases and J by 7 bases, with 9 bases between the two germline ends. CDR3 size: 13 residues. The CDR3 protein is CASSRDWNSPLHF. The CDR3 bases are TGCGCCAGCAGCAGGGATTGGAATTCACCCCTCCACTTT. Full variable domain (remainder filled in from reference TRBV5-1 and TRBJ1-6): KAGVTQTPRYLIKTRGQQVTLSCSPISGHRSVSWYQQTPGQGLQFLFEYFSETQRNKGNFPGRFSGRQFSNSRSEMNVSTLELGDSALYLCASSRDWNSPLHFGNGTRLTVT.

The CDR3 nucleotides read TGTGCTAGTGCCTCCCAGAACACTGAAGCTTTCTTT. It yields the protein CASASQNTEAFF. The chain uses TRBV12-5 and TRBJ1-1; D ambiguous. CDR1 and CDR2 from the germline V gene are LGHNT and FRNRAP. V lost 7 bases and J 1 base, leaving 7 bases between the germline ends. The CDR3 consists of 12 residues. Full variable domain (rest looked up from reference TRBV12-5 and TRBJ1-1): DARVTQTPRHKVTEMGQEVTMRCQPILGHNTVFWYRQTMMQGLELLAYFRNRAPLDDSGMPKDRFSAEMPDATLATLKIQPSEPRDSAVYFCASASQNTEAFFGQGTRLTVV.

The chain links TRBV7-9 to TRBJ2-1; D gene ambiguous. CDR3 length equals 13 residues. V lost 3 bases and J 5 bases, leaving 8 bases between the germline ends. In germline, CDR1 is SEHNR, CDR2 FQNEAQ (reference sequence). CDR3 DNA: TGTGCCAGCAGCTTCGGGCTAAACAATGAGCAGTTCTTC. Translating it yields CASSFGLNNEQFF.

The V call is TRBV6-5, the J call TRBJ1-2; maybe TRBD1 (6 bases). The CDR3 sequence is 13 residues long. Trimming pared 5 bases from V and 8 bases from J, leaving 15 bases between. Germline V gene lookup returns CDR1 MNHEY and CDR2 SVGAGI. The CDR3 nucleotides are TGTGCCAGCAGTCTACAGGGTATATGGGGCTACACCTTC. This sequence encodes CASSLQGIWGYTF.

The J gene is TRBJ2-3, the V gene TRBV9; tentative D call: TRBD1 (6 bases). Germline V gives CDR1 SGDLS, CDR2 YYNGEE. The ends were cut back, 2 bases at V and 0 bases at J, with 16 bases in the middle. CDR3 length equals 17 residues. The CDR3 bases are TGTGCCAGCAGCGTGGGAACAGGGCAAAGGAGCACAGATACGCAGTATTTT. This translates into CASSVGTGQRSTDTQYF.

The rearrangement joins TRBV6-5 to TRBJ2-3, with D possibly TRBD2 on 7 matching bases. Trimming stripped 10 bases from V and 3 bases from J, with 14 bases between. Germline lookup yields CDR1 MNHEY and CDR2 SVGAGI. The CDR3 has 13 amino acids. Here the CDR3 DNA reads TGTGCCACCCTAAGGGGGGGTACAGATACGCAGTATTTT. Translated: CATLRGGTDTQYF.

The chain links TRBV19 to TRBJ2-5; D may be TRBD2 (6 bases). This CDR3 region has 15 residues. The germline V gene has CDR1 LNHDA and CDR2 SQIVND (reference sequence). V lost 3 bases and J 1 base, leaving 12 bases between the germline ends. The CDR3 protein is CASSMAWDFQETQYF. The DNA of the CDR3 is TGTGCCAGTAGTATGGCATGGGACTTCCAAGAGACCCAGTACTTC.